A selection of T cell receptor beta chains follows, all from one sample in a study. TCRdb ran MiXCR on the RT-PCR reads and lists one entry per CDR3 protein. Seen here are 550,000 to 750,000 distinct CDR3 sequences, 13% to 15% observed once, and the top ten hold 3% to 4.5%. Sequencing used memory CD4+ T cells from blood. These receptor sequences come from a female donor in good health, serving as a healthy control. CDR3s include the opening cysteine and the closing phenylalanine or tryptophan. Each record gives: D gene, clone size, V gene, J gene, CDR3 DNA, CDR3 protein. The D gene is left open where the match is weak. Clone size is given for some rows only: seen once, a few or many times, or a class if the clone is expanded.

-,many,TRBV6-5,TRBJ1-6,TGTGCCAGCAGTCGCACCGCGACGGGATCCTCGGACTCACCCCTCCACTTT,CASSRTATGSSDSPLHF
-,many,TRBV6-5,TRBJ2-5,TGTGCCAGCAGTCACGAGGGTAGGGAGACCCAGTACTTC,CASSHEGRETQYF
-,many,TRBV4-1,TRBJ2-1,TGCGCCAGCAGCCGCCTGATCGGGTACCCCCGGCCCAATGAGCAGTTCTTC,CASSRLIGYPRPNEQFF
-,-,TRBV28,TRBJ2-2,TGTGCCAGCAGTTTATCGGGGGCGGGCACCGGGGAGCTGTTTTTT,CASSLSGAGTGELFF
-,few,TRBV7-3,TRBJ2-3,TGTGCCAGCAGCCGCGACGGCTCTAGCACAGATACGCAGTATTTT,CASSRDGSSTDTQYF
-,-,TRBV10-3,TRBJ1-3,TGTGCCATCAGTGAGTCAGGGGCTGGAAACACCATATATTTT,CAISESGAGNTIYF
-,-,TRBV20-1,TRBJ1-4,TGCAGTGCTCCCAACGCGGCAGCCAGTAATGAAAAACTGTTTTTT,CSAPNAAASNEKLFF
-,-,TRBV5-1,TRBJ2-7,TGCGCCAGCAGATCTACGGGGAGCTCCTACGAGCAGTACTTC,CASRSTGSSYEQYF
-,few,TRBV12-3/TRBV12-4,TRBJ1-2,TGTGCCAGCACCCACTCACAGAATAACTATGGCTACACCTTC,CASTHSQNNYGYTF
-,few,TRBV28,TRBJ1-2,TGTGCCAGCAGCAAACCCCCCGGGAGGTACGGCTACACCTTC,CASSKPPGRYGYTF
-,few,TRBV5-1,TRBJ1-4,TGCGCCAGCAGCGCATCGGGATCCTCAAATGAAAAACTGTTTTTT,CASSASGSSNEKLFF
-,many,TRBV5-1,TRBJ2-1,TGCGCCAGCAGCTCTGGTGGCGGCGCATACAATGAGCAGTTCTTC,CASSSGGGAYNEQFF
-,few,TRBV7-2,TRBJ1-4,TGTGCCAGCAGCTTAGGCTCACAAGGATCAAAACTGTTTTTT,CASSLGSQGSKLFF
-,many,TRBV25-1,TRBJ1-2,TGTGCCAGCAGTGAATCGGGGGGCCTCTATGGCTACACCTTC,CASSESGGLYGYTF
TRBD1,few,TRBV7-6,TRBJ2-5,TGTGCCAGCAGCTTAGGTCAGGGGGCGGAACGGTATGAGACCCAGTACTTC,CASSLGQGAERYETQYF
-,many,TRBV7-6,TRBJ2-5,TGTGCCAGCGACAAATGGGCTAGCGCGGAGACCCAGTACTTC,CASDKWASAETQYF
-,many,TRBV11-2,TRBJ2-1,TGTGCCAGCAGCTTCGCGCCCTACAATGAGCAGTTCTTC,CASSFAPYNEQFF
-,many,TRBV7-9,TRBJ1-2,TGTGCCAGCAGCTTAGGTGGTAGTGACCTTGGCTACACCTTC,CASSLGGSDLGYTF
TRBD2,few,TRBV6-5,TRBJ2-2,TGTGCCAGCAGCGTAGGACTAGTCGGATCGCCTGGGGAGCTGTTTTTT,CASSVGLVGSPGELFF
TRBD1,few,TRBV27,TRBJ2-5,TGTGCCAGCAGTGCAAACAGGGGTGGAGAGACCCAGTACTTC,CASSANRGGETQYF
-,many,TRBV3-1,TRBJ2-5,TGTGCCAGCAGCCAAGTACTTTCGGGGGAGACCCAGTACTTC,CASSQVLSGETQYF
-,many,TRBV27,TRBJ2-7,TGTGCCAGCCGTCGGGTGGGTTCCTACGAGCAGTACTTC,CASRRVGSYEQYF
TRBD2,-,TRBV7-2,TRBJ2-2,TGTGCCAGCAGCTCTAGCGGGAGTATGGGATCCGGGGAGCTGTTTTTT,CASSSSGSMGSGELFF
-,many,TRBV3-1,TRBJ2-3,TGTGCCAGCAGCCAAGATGTGGGGGGGCGCACAGATACGCAGTATTTT,CASSQDVGGRTDTQYF
TRBD2,few,TRBV2,TRBJ2-7,TGTGCCAGCCGGCGGGAGCTCTACGAGCAGTACTTC,CASRRELYEQYF
-,few,TRBV11-2,TRBJ1-3,TGTGCCAGCAGCCTCCTGACAGTTAGCTCTGGAAACACCATATATTTT,CASSLLTVSSGNTIYF
-,few,TRBV10-1,TRBJ2-5,TGCGCCAGCAGTGACCGTGTGTCAGGGTCGGAGACCCAGTACTTC,CASSDRVSGSETQYF
-,-,TRBV19,TRBJ1-1,TGTGCCAGTAGTAGACCGACGGTCATGAACACTGAAGCTTTCTTT,CASSRPTVMNTEAFF
-,few,TRBV10-3,TRBJ1-2,TGTGCCATCAGTGAGGGGTTGGGTAACTATGGCTACACCTTC,CAISEGLGNYGYTF
TRBD2,many,TRBV7-9,TRBJ2-1,TGTGCCAGCAGTTCACGAGGACTAGCGGGAGTCAATGAGCAGTTCTTC,CASSSRGLAGVNEQFF
-,few,TRBV6-2/TRBV6-3,TRBJ2-5,TGTGCCAGCAGTCGAGGACCGAACCAAGAGACCCAGTACTTC,CASSRGPNQETQYF
TRBD1,-,TRBV10-3,TRBJ1-5,TGTGCCACCTGGGAGGGGGCTGGCAATCAGCCCCAGCATTTT,CATWEGAGNQPQHF
-,-,TRBV25-1,TRBJ1-5,TGTGCCAGCAGTGAAGAGGGGACGGGCAATCAGCCCCAGCATTTT,CASSEEGTGNQPQHF
-,few,TRBV6-6,TRBJ2-7,TGTGCCAGCAGTCCCGGGGACTTCTACGAGCAGTACTTC,CASSPGDFYEQYF
-,few,TRBV5-5,TRBJ1-6,TGTGCCAGCAGCTCTATACATAATTCACCCCTCCACTTT,CASSSIHNSPLHF
-,-,TRBV6-1,TRBJ2-7,TGTGCCAGCAGTGAAGCCTACAAGGGGAAGCAGTACTTC,CASSEAYKGKQYF
-,-,TRBV24-1,TRBJ2-3,TGTGCCACCAGTGGTCGCCCCGTCGGGGAGGGCACAGATACGCAGTATTTT,CATSGRPVGEGTDTQYF
TRBD1,few,TRBV7-6,TRBJ1-1,TGTGCCAGCAGCTTAGAAGCGTGGGCCGGGACAGCTGAAGCTTTCTTT,CASSLEAWAGTAEAFF
-,few,TRBV12-3/TRBV12-4,TRBJ2-5,TGTGCCAGCAGGGAACAGGGAAGTGGAGTGAACCAGTACTTC,CASREQGSGVNQYF
TRBD1,-,TRBV6-1,TRBJ1-1,TGTGCCAGCGGGCGGACAGGGAGTATGAACACTGAAGCTTTCTTT,CASGRTGSMNTEAFF
-,-,TRBV2,TRBJ2-2,TGTGCCAGCAGTGCCAAGGGAACCGGGGAGCTGTTTTTT,CASSAKGTGELFF
TRBD2,few,TRBV27,TRBJ2-3,TGTGCCACCAAAAAGCGGGAGGGGGGCAGCACAGATACGCAGTATTTT,CATKKREGGSTDTQYF
-,many,TRBV4-3,TRBJ2-2,TGCGCCAGCAGCCAAGGGGGAGGAATCGCGAACACCGGGGAGCTGTTTTTT,CASSQGGGIANTGELFF
TRBD1,many,TRBV18,TRBJ1-4,TGTGCCAGCAGCCCACCGGGACAGGGAGGCGAAAAACTGTTTTTT,CASSPPGQGGEKLFF
TRBD2,-,TRBV7-8,TRBJ2-3,TGTGCCAGCAGCTCAGGAGGAGTAGCGGGAGAGAGGGATACGCAGTATTTT,CASSSGGVAGERDTQYF
TRBD2,many,TRBV5-1,TRBJ2-7,TGCGCCAGCAGCTTTGGAGCGGGGAGCTCCTACGAGCAGTACTTC,CASSFGAGSSYEQYF
-,-,TRBV20-1,TRBJ2-1,TGCAGTGCTAGAGATCGGAGGTATCGACCAGGTCAGTTCTTC,CSARDRRYRPGQFF
TRBD1,few,TRBV20-1,TRBJ1-4,TGCAGTGCTAGTCCTGGACAGGGCCTGGGGGAAAAACTGTTTTTT,CSASPGQGLGEKLFF
TRBD1,few,TRBV2,TRBJ2-7,TGTGCCAGCAAACGCACAGGGGGCCCCACCTACGAGCAGTACTTC,CASKRTGGPTYEQYF
-,few,TRBV20-1,TRBJ1-5,TGCAGTGCGCTGATGAGGGGGAGAGGCAATCAGCCCCAGCATTTT,CSALMRGRGNQPQHF
-,many,TRBV29-1,TRBJ2-3,TGCAGCTCACAGTCAGGAAGTCACACAGATACGCAGTATTTT,CSSQSGSHTDTQYF
TRBD1,-,TRBV7-9,TRBJ1-6,TGTGCCAGCAGCTCAACCGGGACAGGGGAGAGTTCACCCCTCCACTTT,CASSSTGTGESSPLHF
TRBD2,-,TRBV24-1,TRBJ2-5,TGTGCCACCAGTGACCCCTCCGGGGGAGGGGAGACCCAGTACTTC,CATSDPSGGGETQYF
TRBD1,few,TRBV27,TRBJ1-2,TGTGCCAGCAGCGAAATCGCAACAGGGGGTAGGAATAATGGCTACACCTTC,CASSEIATGGRNNGYTF
TRBD1,many,TRBV24-1,TRBJ2-1,TGTGCCACCAGTGATTTACCACAGGGGGTAACGGGAGATGAGCAGTTCTTC,CATSDLPQGVTGDEQFF
-,-,TRBV14,TRBJ2-5,TGTGCCAGCAGGGGGGCCCTCCAAGAGACCCAGTACTTC,CASRGALQETQYF
-,many,TRBV7-2,TRBJ2-3,TGTGCCAGCAAGTCGGGGGCAGGAGGGAATACGCAGTATTTT,CASKSGAGGNTQYF